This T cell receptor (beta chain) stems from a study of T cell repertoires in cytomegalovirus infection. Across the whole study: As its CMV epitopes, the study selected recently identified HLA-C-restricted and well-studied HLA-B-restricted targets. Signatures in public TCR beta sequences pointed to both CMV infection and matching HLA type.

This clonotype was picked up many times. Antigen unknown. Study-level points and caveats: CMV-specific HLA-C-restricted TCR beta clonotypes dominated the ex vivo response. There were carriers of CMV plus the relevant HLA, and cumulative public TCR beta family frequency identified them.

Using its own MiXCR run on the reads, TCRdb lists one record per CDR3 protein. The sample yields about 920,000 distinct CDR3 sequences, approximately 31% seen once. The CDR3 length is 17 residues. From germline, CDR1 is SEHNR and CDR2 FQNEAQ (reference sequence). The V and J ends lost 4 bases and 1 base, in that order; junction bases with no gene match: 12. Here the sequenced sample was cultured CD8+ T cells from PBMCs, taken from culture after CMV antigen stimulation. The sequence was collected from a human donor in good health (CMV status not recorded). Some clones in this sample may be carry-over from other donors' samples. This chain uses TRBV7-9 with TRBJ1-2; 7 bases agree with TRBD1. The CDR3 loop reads CASSSPTGTASNYGYTF. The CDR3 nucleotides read TGTGCCAGCAGCTCCCCAACCGGGACAGCAAGTAACTATGGCTACACCTTC.